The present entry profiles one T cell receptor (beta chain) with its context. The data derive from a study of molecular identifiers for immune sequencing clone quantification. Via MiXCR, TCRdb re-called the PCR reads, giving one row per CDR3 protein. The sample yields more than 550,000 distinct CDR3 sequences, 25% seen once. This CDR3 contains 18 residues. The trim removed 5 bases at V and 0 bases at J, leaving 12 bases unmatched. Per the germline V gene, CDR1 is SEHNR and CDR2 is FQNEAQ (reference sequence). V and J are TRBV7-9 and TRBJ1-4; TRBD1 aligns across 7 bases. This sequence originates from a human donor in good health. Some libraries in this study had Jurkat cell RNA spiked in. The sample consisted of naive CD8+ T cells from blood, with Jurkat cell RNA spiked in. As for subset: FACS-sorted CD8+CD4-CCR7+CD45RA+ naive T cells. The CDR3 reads CASSLKGTGVTTNEKLFF. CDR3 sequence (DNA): TGTGCCAGCAGCCTTAAGGGAACAGGGGTGACAACTAATGAAAAACTGTTTTTT.